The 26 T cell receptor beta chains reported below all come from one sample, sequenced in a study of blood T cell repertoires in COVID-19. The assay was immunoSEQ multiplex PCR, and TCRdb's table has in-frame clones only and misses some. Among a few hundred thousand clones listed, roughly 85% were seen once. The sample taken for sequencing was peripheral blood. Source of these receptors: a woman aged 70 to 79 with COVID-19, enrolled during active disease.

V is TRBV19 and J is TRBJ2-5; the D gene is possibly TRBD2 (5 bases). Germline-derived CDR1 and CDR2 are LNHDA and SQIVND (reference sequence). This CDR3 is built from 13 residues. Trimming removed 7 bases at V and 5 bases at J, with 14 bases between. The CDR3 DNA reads TGTGCCAGTACCACCCTTGGCGGGGAGACCCAGTACTTC. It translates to CASTTLGGETQYF. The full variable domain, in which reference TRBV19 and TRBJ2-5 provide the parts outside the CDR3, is DGGITQSPKYLFRKEGQNVTLSCEQNLNHDAMYWYRQDPGQGLRLIYYSQIVNDFQKGDIAEGYSVSREKKESFPLTVTSAQKNPTAFYLCASTTLGGETQYFGPGTRLLVL.

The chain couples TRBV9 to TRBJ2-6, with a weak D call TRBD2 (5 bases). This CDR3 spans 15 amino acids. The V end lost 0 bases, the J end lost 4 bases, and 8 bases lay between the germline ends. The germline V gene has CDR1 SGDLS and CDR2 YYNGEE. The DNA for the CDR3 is TGTGCCAGCAGCGTAGGAGGGTACGGGGCCAACGTCCTGACTTTC. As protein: CASSVGGYGANVLTF.

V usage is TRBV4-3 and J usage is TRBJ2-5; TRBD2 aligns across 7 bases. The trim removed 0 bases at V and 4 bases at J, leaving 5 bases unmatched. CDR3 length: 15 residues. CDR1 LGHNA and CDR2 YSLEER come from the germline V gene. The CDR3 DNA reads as TGCGCCAGCAGCCAAGATTCCGGGGAGGGAGAGACCCAGTACTTC. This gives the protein CASSQDSGEGETQYF.

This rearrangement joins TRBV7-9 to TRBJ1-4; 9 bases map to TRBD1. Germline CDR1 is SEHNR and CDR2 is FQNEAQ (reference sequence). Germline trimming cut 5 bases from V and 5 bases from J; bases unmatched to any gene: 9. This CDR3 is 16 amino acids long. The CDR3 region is CASSPTGTGWNEKLFF. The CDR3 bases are TGTGCCAGCAGCCCTACCGGGACAGGGTGGAATGAAAAACTGTTTTTT.

The CDR3 coding sequence is TGCGCCAGCAGCCAAGATAAAGGGGATGAGCAGTTCTTC. It translates to CASSQDKGDEQFF. This chain connects TRBV4-1 to TRBJ2-1, with D possibly matching TRBD1 (5 bases). The CDR3 is 13 amino acids. Trimming took off 0 bases at V and 8 bases at J, with 8 bases between the two ends. Germline-derived CDR1 and CDR2 are MGHRA and YSYEKL.

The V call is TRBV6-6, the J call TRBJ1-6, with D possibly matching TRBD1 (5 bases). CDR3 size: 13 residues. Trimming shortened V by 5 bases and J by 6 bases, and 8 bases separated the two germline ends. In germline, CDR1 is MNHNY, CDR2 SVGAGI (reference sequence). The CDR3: CASSGDFNSPLHF. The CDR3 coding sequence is TGTGCCAGCAGTGGGGACTTTAATTCACCCCTCCACTTT.

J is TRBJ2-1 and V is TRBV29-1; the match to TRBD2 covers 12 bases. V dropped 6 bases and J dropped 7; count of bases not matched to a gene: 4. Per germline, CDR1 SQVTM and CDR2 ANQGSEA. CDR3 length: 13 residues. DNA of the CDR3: TGCAGCGTCAGGACTAGCGGGATGAATGAGCAGTTCTTC. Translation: CSVRTSGMNEQFF.

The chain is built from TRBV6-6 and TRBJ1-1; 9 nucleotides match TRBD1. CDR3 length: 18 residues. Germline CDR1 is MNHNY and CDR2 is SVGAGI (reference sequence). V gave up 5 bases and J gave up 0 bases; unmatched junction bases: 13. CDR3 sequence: CASSPHRGRELLNTEAFF. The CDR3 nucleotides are TGTGCCAGCAGTCCACACAGGGGGCGAGAGTTGTTGAACACTGAAGCTTTCTTT.

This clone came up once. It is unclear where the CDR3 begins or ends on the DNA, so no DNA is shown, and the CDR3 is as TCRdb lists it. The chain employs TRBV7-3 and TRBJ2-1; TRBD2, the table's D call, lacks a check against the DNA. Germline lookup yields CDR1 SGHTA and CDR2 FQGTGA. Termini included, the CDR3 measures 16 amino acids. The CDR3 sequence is CASSSSGLAGGNEQFF.

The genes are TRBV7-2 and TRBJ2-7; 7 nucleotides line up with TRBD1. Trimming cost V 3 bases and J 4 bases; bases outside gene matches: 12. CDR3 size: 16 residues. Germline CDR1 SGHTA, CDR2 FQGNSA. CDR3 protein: CASSFDPKTGAYEQYF. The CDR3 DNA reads TGTGCCAGCAGCTTCGACCCGAAAACAGGGGCATACGAGCAGTACTTC.

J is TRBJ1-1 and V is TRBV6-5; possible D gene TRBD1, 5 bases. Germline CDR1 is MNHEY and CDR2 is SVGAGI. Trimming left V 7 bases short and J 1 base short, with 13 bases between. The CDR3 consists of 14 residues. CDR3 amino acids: CASNPSGANTEAFF. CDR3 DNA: TGTGCCAGCAATCCCAGCGGGGCGAACACTGAAGCTTTCTTT.

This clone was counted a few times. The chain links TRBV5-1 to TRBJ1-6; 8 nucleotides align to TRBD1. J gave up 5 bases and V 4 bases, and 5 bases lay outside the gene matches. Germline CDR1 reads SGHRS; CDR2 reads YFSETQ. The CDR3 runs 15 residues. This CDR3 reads CASSLQQGDNSPLHF. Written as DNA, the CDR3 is TGCGCCAGCAGCCTGCAACAGGGGGATAATTCACCCCTCCACTTT.

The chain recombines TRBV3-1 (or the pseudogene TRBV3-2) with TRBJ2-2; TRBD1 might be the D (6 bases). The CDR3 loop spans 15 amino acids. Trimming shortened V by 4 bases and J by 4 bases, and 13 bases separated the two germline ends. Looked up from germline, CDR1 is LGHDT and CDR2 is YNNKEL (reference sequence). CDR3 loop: CASSRTGSTTGELFF. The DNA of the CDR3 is TGTGCCAGCAGCCGAACAGGGTCGACCACCGGGGAGCTGTTTTTT.

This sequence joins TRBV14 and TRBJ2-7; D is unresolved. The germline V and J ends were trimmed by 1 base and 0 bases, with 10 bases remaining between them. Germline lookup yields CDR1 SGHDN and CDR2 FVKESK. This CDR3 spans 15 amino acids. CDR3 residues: CASSQVLFNSYEQYF. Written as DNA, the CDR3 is TGTGCCAGCAGCCAAGTTTTGTTCAACTCCTACGAGCAGTACTTC. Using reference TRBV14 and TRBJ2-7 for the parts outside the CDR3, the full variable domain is EAGVTQFPSHSVIEKGQTVTLRCDPISGHDNLYWYRRVMGKEIKFLLHFVKESKQDESGMPNNRFLAERTGGTYSTLKVQPAELEDSGVYFCASSQVLFNSYEQYFGPGTRLTVT.

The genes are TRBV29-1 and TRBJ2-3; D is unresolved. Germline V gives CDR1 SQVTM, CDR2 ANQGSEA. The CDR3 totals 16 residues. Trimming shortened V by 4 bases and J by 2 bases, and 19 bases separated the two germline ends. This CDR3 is CSVARAALKPTDTQYF. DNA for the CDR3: TGCAGCGTTGCACGCGCGGCCCTAAAACCCACAGATACGCAGTATTTT.

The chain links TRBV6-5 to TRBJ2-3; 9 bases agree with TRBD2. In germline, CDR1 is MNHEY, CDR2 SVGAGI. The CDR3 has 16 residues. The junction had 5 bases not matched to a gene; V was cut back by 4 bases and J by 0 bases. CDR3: CASSSRLAASTDTQYF. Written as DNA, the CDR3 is TGTGCCAGCAGTTCCCGACTAGCGGCTAGCACAGATACGCAGTATTTT.

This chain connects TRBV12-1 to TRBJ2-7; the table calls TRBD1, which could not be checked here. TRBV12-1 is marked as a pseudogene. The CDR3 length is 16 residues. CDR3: CASSFHTGGWRREQYF. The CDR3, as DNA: TGTGCCAGCAGCTTTCACACAGGGGGCTGGAGGCGAGAGCAGTACTTC.

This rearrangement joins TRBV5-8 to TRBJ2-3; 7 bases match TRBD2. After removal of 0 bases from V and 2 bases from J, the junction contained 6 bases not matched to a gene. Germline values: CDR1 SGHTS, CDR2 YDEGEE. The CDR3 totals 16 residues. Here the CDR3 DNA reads TGTGCCAGCAGCTTGGCAGGGCGGGGGAACACAGATACGCAGTATTTT. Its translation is CASSLAGRGNTDTQYF.

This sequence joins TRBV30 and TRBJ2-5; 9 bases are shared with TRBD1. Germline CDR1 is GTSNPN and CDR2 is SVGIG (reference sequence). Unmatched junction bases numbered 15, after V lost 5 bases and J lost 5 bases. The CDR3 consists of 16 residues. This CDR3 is CAWARRPTGGMETQYF. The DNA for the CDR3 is TGTGCCTGGGCTAGACGGCCGACAGGGGGAATGGAGACCCAGTACTTC.

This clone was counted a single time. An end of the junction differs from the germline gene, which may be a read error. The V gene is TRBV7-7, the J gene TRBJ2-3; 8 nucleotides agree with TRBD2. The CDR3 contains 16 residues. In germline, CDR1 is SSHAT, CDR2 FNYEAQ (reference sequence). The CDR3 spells CASSLGPGGVPDTQYF. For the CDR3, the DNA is TGTGCTAGCAGCTTAGGACCGGGGGGGGTGCCAGATACGCAGTATTTT.

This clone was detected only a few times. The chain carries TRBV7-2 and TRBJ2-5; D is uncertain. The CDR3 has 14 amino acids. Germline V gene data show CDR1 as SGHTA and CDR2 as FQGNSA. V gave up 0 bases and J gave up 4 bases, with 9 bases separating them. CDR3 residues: CASSLARHAETQYF. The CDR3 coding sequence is TGTGCCAGCAGCTTAGCGCGCCATGCAGAGACCCAGTACTTC.

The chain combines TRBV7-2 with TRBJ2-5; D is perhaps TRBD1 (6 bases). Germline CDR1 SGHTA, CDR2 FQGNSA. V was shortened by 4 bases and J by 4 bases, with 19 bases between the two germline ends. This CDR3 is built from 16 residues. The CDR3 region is CASSSPERVRGETQYF. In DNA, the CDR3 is TGTGCCAGCAGCTCCCCTGAGAGGGTCAGGGGAGAGACCCAGTACTTC.

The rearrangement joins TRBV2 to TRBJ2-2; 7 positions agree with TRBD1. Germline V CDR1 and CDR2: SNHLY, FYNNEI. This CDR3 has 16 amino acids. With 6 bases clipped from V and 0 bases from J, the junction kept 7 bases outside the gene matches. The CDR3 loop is CASRPPGTANTGELFF. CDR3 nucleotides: TGTGCCAGCAGGCCCCCGGGGACAGCGAACACCGGGGAGCTGTTTTTT.

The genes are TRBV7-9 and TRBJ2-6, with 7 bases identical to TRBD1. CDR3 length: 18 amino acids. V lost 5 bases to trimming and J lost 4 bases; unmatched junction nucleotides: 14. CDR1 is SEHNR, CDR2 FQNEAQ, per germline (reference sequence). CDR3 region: CASSIPTGTPGGANVLTF. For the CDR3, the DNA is TGTGCCAGCAGCATACCGACAGGGACCCCAGGAGGGGCCAACGTCCTGACTTTC.

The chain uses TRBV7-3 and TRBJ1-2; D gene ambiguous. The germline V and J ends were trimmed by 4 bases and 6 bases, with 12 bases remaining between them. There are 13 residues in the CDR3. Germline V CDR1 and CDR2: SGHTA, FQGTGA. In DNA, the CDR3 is TGTGCCAGCAGCTGGGAGGGTTTAGATGGCTACACCTTC. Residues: CASSWEGLDGYTF.

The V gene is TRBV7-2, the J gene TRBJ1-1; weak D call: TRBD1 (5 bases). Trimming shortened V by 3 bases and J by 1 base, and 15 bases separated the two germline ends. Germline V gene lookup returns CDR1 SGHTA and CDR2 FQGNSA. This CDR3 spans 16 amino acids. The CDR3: CASSFFPIQENTEAFF. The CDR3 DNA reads TGTGCCAGCAGCTTTTTCCCCATACAGGAGAACACTGAAGCTTTCTTT.